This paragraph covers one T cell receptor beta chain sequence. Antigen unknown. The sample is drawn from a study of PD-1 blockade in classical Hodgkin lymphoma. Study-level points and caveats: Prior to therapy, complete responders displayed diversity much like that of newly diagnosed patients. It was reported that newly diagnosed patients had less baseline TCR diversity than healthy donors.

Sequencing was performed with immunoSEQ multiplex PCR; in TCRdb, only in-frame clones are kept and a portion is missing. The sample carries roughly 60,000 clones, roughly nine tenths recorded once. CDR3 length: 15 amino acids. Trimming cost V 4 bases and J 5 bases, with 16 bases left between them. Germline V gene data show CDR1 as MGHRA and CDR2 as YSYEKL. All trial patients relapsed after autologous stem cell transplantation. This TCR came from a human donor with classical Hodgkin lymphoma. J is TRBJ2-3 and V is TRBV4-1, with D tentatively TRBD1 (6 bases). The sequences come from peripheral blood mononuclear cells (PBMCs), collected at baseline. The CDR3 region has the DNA TGCGCCAGCAGCCTCTCAGCAGGGGCCGGAGATACGCAGTATTTT. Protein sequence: CASSLSAGAGDTQYF.